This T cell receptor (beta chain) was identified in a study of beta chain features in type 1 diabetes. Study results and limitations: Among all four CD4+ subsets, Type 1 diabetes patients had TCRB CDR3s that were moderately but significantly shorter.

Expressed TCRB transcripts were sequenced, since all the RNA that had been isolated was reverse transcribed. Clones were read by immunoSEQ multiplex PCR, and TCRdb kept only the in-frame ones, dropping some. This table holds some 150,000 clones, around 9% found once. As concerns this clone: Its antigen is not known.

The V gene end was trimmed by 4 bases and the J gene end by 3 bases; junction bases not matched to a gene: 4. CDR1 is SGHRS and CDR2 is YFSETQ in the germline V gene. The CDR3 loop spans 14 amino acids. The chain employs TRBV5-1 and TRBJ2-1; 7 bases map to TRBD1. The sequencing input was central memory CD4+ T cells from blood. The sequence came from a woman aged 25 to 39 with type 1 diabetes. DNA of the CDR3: TGCGCCAGCAGCCCCCGGGACAGCTACAATGAGCAGTTCTTC. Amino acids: CASSPRDSYNEQFF.